One and the same sample provided the 16 T cell receptor beta chains below, sequenced in a study of blood T cell repertoires in COVID-19. Method: immunoSEQ multiplex PCR; TCRdb's copy keeps in-frame clones and lacks some. The sample consists of around 160,000 clones, more than 70% of them appearing once. The sequenced sample consisted of PBMCs or T cells enriched from blood (not recorded which). These receptors were collected from a man in his forties who had recovered from COVID-19.

A few counts support this clone. V gene TRBV7-2 combines with J gene TRBJ2-2, with 9 nucleotides matching TRBD2. The CDR3 has 18 residues. The germline V gene has CDR1 SGHTA and CDR2 FQGNSA. V shed 5 bases and J 5 bases; nucleotides not matched to a gene: 15. DNA of the CDR3: TGTGCCAGCAGCCCCTATTCGGCGGGGGGGCCGGAAACCGGGGAGCTGTTTTTT. It specifies CASSPYSAGGPETGELFF.

J is TRBJ2-7 and V is TRBV3-1 (or the pseudogene TRBV3-2); TRBD2 might be the D (7 bases). This CDR3 has 14 amino acids. CDR1 and CDR2 from the germline V gene are LGHDT and YNNKEL (reference sequence). V lost 4 bases, J lost 1 base, and 11 bases lay in between. The CDR3 sequence is CASSRGGQSYEQYF. The DNA for the CDR3 is TGTGCCAGCAGCCGGGGGGGACAATCCTACGAGCAGTACTTC.

This chain connects TRBV5-6 to TRBJ2-1; TRBD1 agrees at 7 bases. This CDR3 spans 16 amino acids. With V trimmed by 0 bases and J by 2 bases, 5 bases remained unmatched. Germline values: CDR1 SGHDT, CDR2 YYEEEE. The CDR3 sequence: CASSLAADRTYNEQFF. DNA for the CDR3: TGTGCCAGCAGCTTGGCGGCGGACAGGACCTACAATGAGCAGTTCTTC.

This chain connects TRBV5-4 to TRBJ2-4; weak D call: TRBD2 (5 bases). The V and J ends lost 5 bases and 8 bases respectively, with 17 bases between them. Germline CDR1 is SGHNT and CDR2 is YYREEE (reference sequence). This CDR3 region has 14 residues. CDR3 sequence reads: CASSREHETDIQYF. The CDR3, as DNA: TGTGCCAGCAGTCGGGAACACGAGACGGACATTCAGTACTTC.

This chain connects TRBV19 to TRBJ1-4; maybe TRBD1 (5 bases). The germline V and J ends were trimmed by 7 bases and 0 bases, with 15 bases remaining between them. Germline CDR1 and CDR2: LNHDA and SQIVND (reference sequence). The CDR3 length is 16 residues. The CDR3 spells CASNPGRGATNEKLFF. The DNA for the CDR3 is TGTGCCAGTAATCCAGGGAGGGGTGCAACTAATGAAAAACTGTTTTTT.

This sequence joins TRBV27 and TRBJ2-2; 7 bases match TRBD2. After removal of 6 bases from V and 2 bases from J, the junction contained 6 bases not matched to a gene. The germline V gene encodes CDR1 MNHEY and CDR2 SMNVEV (reference sequence). The CDR3 spans 15 residues. This chain's CDR3 is CASRTAGINTGELFF. The CDR3 bases are TGTGCCAGCAGAACAGCGGGGATAAACACCGGGGAGCTGTTTTTT.

This clone was picked up a small number of times. The V call is TRBV9, the J call TRBJ1-2, with 12 nucleotides matching TRBD1. CDR1 is SGDLS and CDR2 is YYNGEE in the germline V gene. V trimming: 4 bases; J trimming: 14 bases; junction bases outside the gene matches: 9. The CDR3 spans 13 residues. The CDR3 is CASSSRDRGRKTF. CDR3 DNA: TGTGCCAGCAGCTCCCGGGACAGGGGGCGCAAAACCTTC.

The chain joins TRBV18 to TRBJ2-5, with a possible D match to TRBD2 (6 bases). V gave up 4 bases and J gave up 2 bases, with 11 bases separating them. CDR1 KGHSH and CDR2 LQKENI come from the germline V gene. The CDR3 consists of 14 residues. CDR3 DNA: TGTGCCAGCTCACGGAACCGGGGGCAAGAGACCCAGTACTTC. Translated, it gives CASSRNRGQETQYF.

The rearrangement joins TRBV6-5 to TRBJ2-1; the D gene is possibly TRBD1 (6 bases). V was shortened by 5 bases and J by 5 bases, with 13 bases between the two germline ends. This CDR3 has 14 residues. Germline assignment: CDR1 MNHEY and CDR2 SVGAGI. CDR3 coding DNA: TGTGCCAGCAGTACAGGGACGGGTGACAATGAGCAGTTCTTC. Protein product: CASSTGTGDNEQFF.

The chain is built from TRBV7-9 and TRBJ1-6; unclear D gene. Germline V gene sequence: CDR1 SEHNR, CDR2 FQNEAQ (reference sequence). Trimming removed 2 bases at V and 8 bases at J, with 7 bases between. This CDR3 is 13 amino acids long. DNA for the CDR3: TGTGCCAGCAGCTTAAACGGAGATTCACCCCTCCACTTT. Protein sequence: CASSLNGDSPLHF.

V and J are TRBV19 and TRBJ1-6; 8 nucleotides agree with TRBD1. Germline CDR1 and CDR2: LNHDA and SQIVND (reference sequence). J was trimmed by 7 bases and V by 7 bases; bases with no gene match: 6. This CDR3 region has 14 residues. CDR3 nucleotide sequence: TGTGCCAGTACGGACAGGGCTTTGAATTCACCCCTCCACTTT. Encoded protein: CASTDRALNSPLHF.

The V gene is TRBV10-3, the J gene TRBJ2-3; the D is unclear. Germline V gives CDR1 ENHRY, CDR2 SYGVKD. V was trimmed by 10 bases and J by 0 bases, leaving 14 bases between them. The CDR3 loop spans 14 amino acids. The DNA of the CDR3 is TGTGCCACCTTCGACACCTCTAGCACAGATACGCAGTATTTT. Amino acids: CATFDTSSTDTQYF.

Only a few counts were recorded for this clone. This chain uses TRBV18 with TRBJ1-1; TRBD1 aligns across 9 bases. J lost 2 bases, V lost 0 bases, and 7 bases had no gene match. Looked up from germline, CDR1 is KGHSH and CDR2 is LQKENI. The CDR3 extends over 17 amino acids. DNA of the CDR3: TGTGCCAGCTCACCACCTAACAGGGGGCGAAGAAACACTGAAGCTTTCTTT. This sequence encodes CASSPPNRGRRNTEAFF.

V is TRBV2 and J is TRBJ1-4; 7 bases are shared with TRBD1. The CDR3 is 13 residues long. V lost 6 bases to trimming and J lost 8 bases; unmatched junction nucleotides: 6. From germline, CDR1 is SNHLY and CDR2 FYNNEI. The CDR3 region is CASSPTGSEKLFF. CDR3 sequence (DNA): TGTGCCAGCAGCCCGACAGGGAGCGAAAAACTGTTTTTT.

Turning to this clone: Since the CDR3 does not end with the conserved phenylalanine or tryptophan, this likely comes from a read error. The DNA is omitted, as the CDR3 cannot be located on it reliably, and the CDR3 follows TCRdb's listing. The J gene is TRBJ1-1, the V gene TRBV20-1; the table's D call of TRBD1 was not tested on the DNA. The CDR3 spans 10 amino acids, including both terminal residues. Germline CDR1 and CDR2: DFQATT and SNEGSKA (reference sequence). CDR3 loop: CSARGQGNLL.

V usage is TRBV6-1 and J usage is TRBJ2-1, with a possible D match to TRBD1 (6 bases). CDR3 length: 16 residues. Trimming shortened V by 0 bases and J by 3 bases, and 12 bases separated the two germline ends. From germline, CDR1 is MNHNS and CDR2 SASEGT. The CDR3 sequence: CASSEAGAGHYNEQFF. CDR3 coding DNA: TGTGCCAGCAGTGAAGCGGGGGCGGGTCACTACAATGAGCAGTTCTTC.